The 30 T cell receptor beta chains below come from one sample, sequenced in a study of blood T cells in healthy people across ages. Using a J-beta primer mix together with a sample-barcoded 5' primer, a second PCR was run for roughly 6 to 12 cycles. TCRdb used MiXCR to reprocess the 5' RACE reads, holding one entry per CDR3 protein. The sample lists hundreds of thousands of distinct CDR3 sequences; roughly 25% were seen once. This sample also belongs to another study, concerning T cells of mothers and their children.

The specimen was blood. All receptors come from a boy between 10 and 17 years old in good health.

This clonotype has only one observation. The gene calls are TRBV6-5 and TRBJ2-1; tentatively, D is TRBD1 or TRBD2 (5 bases each). The DNA matches TRBJ2-7 better at its end, which makes the J call doubtful. CDR1 is MNHEY, CDR2 SVGAGI, per germline. The CDR3 extends over 15 amino acids. Here the CDR3 reads CASSYFLGTAYEQYF. In DNA form, the CDR3 reads TGTGCCAGCAGTTACTTTCTTGGGACCGCCTACGAGCAGTACTTC.

This clonotype was counted a few times. V and J are TRBV5-1 and TRBJ1-4; D gene uncertain. This CDR3 comprises 13 residues. In germline, CDR1 is SGHRS, CDR2 YFSETQ. The V and J ends lost 4 bases and 8 bases respectively, with 12 bases between them. As DNA, the CDR3 is TGCGCCAGCAGCCTCCGGGCCAAGGAAAAACTGTTTTTT. Residues: CASSLRAKEKLFF.

Only a few counts were recorded for this clonotype. The V call is TRBV9, the J call TRBJ2-5, with D unclear. The J call may be incorrect, as the DNA end agrees better with TRBJ2-7. The CDR3 runs to 15 residues. Germline V CDR1 and CDR2: SGDLS, YYNGEE. CDR3 amino acids: CASSVASGVGYEQYF. The CDR3 DNA reads as TGTGCCAGCAGCGTAGCTTCTGGAGTGGGCTACGAGCAGTACTTC.

The V call is TRBV6-5, the J call TRBJ1-4; D uncertain. CDR3 length: 12 residues. With 6 bases removed from V and 8 bases from J, the gap between germline ends came to 10 bases. Germline assignment: CDR1 MNHEY and CDR2 SVGAGI. The CDR3 loop reads CASSPFGEKLFF. The CDR3 nucleotides are TGTGCCAGCAGCCCCTTTGGAGAAAAACTGTTTTTT.

This clonotype turned up a few times. The chain uses TRBV10-3 and TRBJ1-1; D might be TRBD1 (5 bases). This CDR3 is 15 amino acids long. The V end was cut by 4 bases, the J end by 1 base, with 13 bases between. The germline V gene has CDR1 ENHRY and CDR2 SYGVKD. The DNA for the CDR3 is TGTGCCATCAGTGGTCCCGGGGGGACGAACACTGAAGCTTTCTTT. Protein: CAISGPGGTNTEAFF.

This chain joins TRBV4-3 and TRBJ1-1; D might be TRBD1 (5 bases). Germline values: CDR1 LGHNA, CDR2 YSLEER. V was pared by 0 bases and J by 0 bases, with 14 bases between. This CDR3 region has 17 residues. The CDR3 region is CASSQDHSGIMNTEAFF. CDR3 coding DNA: TGCGCCAGCAGCCAAGATCATTCAGGGATCATGAACACTGAAGCTTTCTTT.

The chain combines TRBV29-1 with TRBJ1-2; D unclear. The ends were cut back, 7 bases at V and 8 bases at J, with 20 bases in the middle. Per germline, CDR1 SQVTM and CDR2 ANQGSEA. This CDR3 is 13 amino acids long. CDR3 in amino acids: CSAGERNLGGYTF. The CDR3 DNA is TGCAGCGCTGGAGAGAGAAATCTTGGGGGCTACACCTTC. The full variable domain, rest sourced from reference TRBV29-1 and TRBJ1-2, is SAVISQKPSRDICQRGTSLTIQCQVDSQVTMMFWYRQQPGQSLTLIATANQGSEATYESGFVIDKFPISRPNLTFSTLTVSNMSPEDSSIYLCSAGERNLGGYTFGSGTRLTVV.

This chain joins TRBV7-8 and TRBJ2-3; no clear D gene. Germline V lookup: CDR1 SGHVS, CDR2 FQNEAQ. Trimming took 3 bases from V and 0 from J, leaving 7 bases between them. CDR3 length: 14 amino acids. CDR3 protein: CASSLYGSTDTQYF. CDR3 coding DNA: TGTGCCAGCAGCTTGTACGGGAGCACAGATACGCAGTATTTT. The full variable domain, with the rest looked up from reference TRBV7-8 and TRBJ2-3, is GAGVSQSPRYKVAKRGQDVALRCDPISGHVSLFWYQQALGQGPEFLTYFQNEAQLDKSGLPSDRFFAERPEGSVSTLKIQRTQQEDSAVYLCASSLYGSTDTQYFGPGTRLTVL.

This chain joins TRBV6-5 and TRBJ1-5, with a weak D call TRBD1 (5 bases). Germline CDR1 MNHEY, CDR2 SVGAGI. This CDR3 is built from 15 residues. The germline V and J ends were trimmed by 8 bases and 0 bases, with 14 bases remaining between them. The CDR3 spells CASLTGLISNQPQHF. The CDR3, as DNA: TGTGCCAGCCTAACGGGGCTCATTAGCAATCAGCCCCAGCATTTT.

The chain joins TRBV29-1 to TRBJ1-3; 7 nucleotides line up with TRBD1. Germline V gives CDR1 SQVTM, CDR2 ANQGSEA. CDR3 length equals 13 residues. V trimming: 6 bases; J trimming: 3 bases; junction bases outside the gene matches: 5. The CDR3 coding sequence is TGCAGCGTCGAAACAGGGGATGGAAACACCATATATTTT. Its protein product is CSVETGDGNTIYF.

This clonotype has more than one count but fewer than ten. This chain joins TRBV20-1 and TRBJ1-2; D gene unclear. CDR3 length equals 13 residues. Trimming pared 0 bases from V and 1 base from J, leaving 6 bases between. The germline V gene has CDR1 DFQATT and CDR2 SNEGSKA (reference sequence). This chain's CDR3 is CSARDQVNYGYTF. CDR3 nucleotides: TGCAGTGCTAGAGATCAGGTTAACTATGGCTACACCTTC.

The chain employs TRBV29-1 and TRBJ2-1, with D possibly being TRBD1 (5 bases). CDR1 and CDR2 (germline): SQVTM, ANQGSEA. The CDR3 runs to 13 residues. V was clipped by 6 bases and J by 3 bases, with 12 bases between them. CDR3 sequence: CSVETAYYNEQFF. The CDR3 region has the DNA TGCAGCGTGGAGACAGCATACTACAATGAGCAGTTCTTC.

This clonotype was observed a handful of times. The rearrangement uses TRBV7-3 and TRBJ2-1, with D maybe TRBD2 (7 bases). The CDR3 loop spans 16 amino acids. CDR1 is SGHTA and CDR2 is FQGTGA in the germline V gene. The germline V and J ends were trimmed by 5 bases and 7 bases, with 21 bases remaining between them. CDR3 nucleotide sequence: TGTGCCAGCAGCCCTAGGGGGGGCGGGCGTTTGAATGAGCAGTTCTTC. Protein product: CASSPRGGGRLNEQFF.

This clonotype has more than one count but fewer than ten. The chain joins TRBV4-1 to TRBJ1-1; a weak D match, TRBD1 (5 bases). The germline V and J ends were trimmed by 0 bases and 5 bases, with 16 bases remaining between them. Germline V CDR1 and CDR2: MGHRA, YSYEKL. The CDR3 spans 16 residues. CDR3 amino acids: CASSQEASLGGTEAFF. The CDR3 nucleotides read TGCGCCAGCAGCCAAGAGGCTAGCCTTGGGGGGACTGAAGCTTTCTTT.

The chain uses TRBV7-2 and TRBJ2-5; 8 nucleotides line up with TRBD2. This CDR3 is 17 amino acids long. Germline CDR1 SGHTA, CDR2 FQGNSA. The ends lost 3 bases at V and 5 bases at J; junction bases unmatched: 14. The CDR3 nucleotides are TGTGCCAGCAGCTTGGTAGCGGGGAGTTCCTATGGGGAGACCCAGTACTTC. Residues: CASSLVAGSSYGETQYF.

The gene calls are TRBV29-1 and TRBJ2-3, with TRBD2 as a possible D gene (6 bases). The CDR3 has 14 amino acids. With 7 bases removed from V and 2 bases from J, the gap between germline ends came to 16 bases. The germline V gene encodes CDR1 SQVTM and CDR2 ANQGSEA. CDR3 sequence: CSAPLAGHTDTQYF. CDR3 nucleotide sequence: TGCAGCGCCCCGCTGGCGGGGCACACAGATACGCAGTATTTT.

The chain is built from TRBV5-1 and TRBJ2-3; D gene uncertain. The V and J ends lost 1 base and 2 bases respectively, with 8 bases between them. The germline V gene encodes CDR1 SGHRS and CDR2 YFSETQ. The CDR3 sequence is 14 residues long. CDR3 loop: CASSLSSSTDTQYF. In nucleotides, the CDR3 is TGCGCCAGCAGCTTGTCCAGTTCCACAGATACGCAGTATTTT.

The chain recombines TRBV7-2 with TRBJ2-7, with TRBD2 as a possible D gene (6 bases). This CDR3 comprises 14 residues. Trimming pared 1 base from V and 3 bases from J, leaving 10 bases between. The V gene's germline CDR1 is SGHTA and CDR2 FQGNSA. CDR3 bases: TGTGCCAGCAGCTTAGTTGTGGGACTCTACGAGCAGTACTTC. Residues: CASSLVVGLYEQYF.

The chain links TRBV7-9 to TRBJ2-1; 10 positions agree with TRBD1. Trimming took 4 bases from V and 4 from J; bases not matched to a gene: 4. The CDR3 extends over 15 amino acids. Germline V lookup: CDR1 SEHNR, CDR2 FQNEAQ (reference sequence). The DNA for the CDR3 is TGTGCCAGCAGCTATGGACAGGGGGGTTACAATGAGCAGTTCTTC. Its protein is CASSYGQGGYNEQFF.

This clonotype came up a few times. The chain employs TRBV21-1 and TRBJ1-5; the listed D gene, TRBD1, was not tested against the DNA. TRBV21-1 is a pseudogene. CDR3 size: 17 residues. The CDR3 nucleotides are TGTGCCAGCAGCAAGGATTACGGGACAGGGAAGATTCAGCCCCAGCATTTT. This encodes CASSKDYGTGKIQPQHF.

This clonotype was found a few times. This chain joins TRBV5-5 and TRBJ2-3; 7 bases map to TRBD1. Trimming cost V 1 base and J 5 bases; bases outside gene matches: 10. Germline values: CDR1 SGHKS, CDR2 YYEKEE (reference sequence). This CDR3 is built from 16 residues. This CDR3 is CASSLSVDRAGDTQYF. The CDR3 coding sequence is TGTGCCAGCAGCTTGAGTGTTGACAGGGCGGGAGATACGCAGTATTTT.

A few counts support this clonotype. This chain uses TRBV6-1 with TRBJ2-5, with 7 bases aligning to TRBD1. Germline CDR1 reads MNHNS; CDR2 reads SASEGT. The CDR3 consists of 17 residues. J gave up 3 bases and V 2 bases, and 12 bases lay outside the gene matches. As DNA, the CDR3 is TGTGCCAGCAGTGAATTGATTTTTATAGGGACAGAAGAGACCCAGTACTTC. As protein: CASSELIFIGTEETQYF.

V is TRBV20-1 and J is TRBJ1-4; TRBD1 matches at 8 bases. The CDR3 consists of 13 residues. Trimming at V came to 6 bases and at J to 7 bases, leaving 7 bases not matched to a gene. The germline V gene encodes CDR1 DFQATT and CDR2 SNEGSKA (reference sequence). CDR3 in amino acids: CSAVTGEGEKLFF. Written as DNA, the CDR3 is TGCAGTGCCGTGACAGGGGAAGGTGAAAAACTGTTTTTT.

The chain couples TRBV20-1 to TRBJ2-7, with 8 positions matching TRBD2. V shed 6 bases, J shed 2 bases, and the junction held 9 bases outside the gene matches. The CDR3 sequence is 14 residues long. CDR1 and CDR2 from the germline V gene are DFQATT and SNEGSKA (reference sequence). The CDR3 DNA reads as TGCAGTGCGAAAACTAGCGGAATAACCTACGAGCAGTACTTC. As protein: CSAKTSGITYEQYF.

This clonotype was seen a handful of times. The J gene is TRBJ2-2, the V gene TRBV5-1, with a tentative D call TRBD2 (6 bases). In germline, CDR1 is SGHRS, CDR2 YFSETQ. Trimming left V 0 bases short and J 3 bases short, with 12 bases between. The length of the CDR3 is 16 residues. CDR3 residues: CASSLAGGTDTGELFF. The CDR3 DNA reads as TGCGCCAGCAGCTTGGCTGGCGGGACGGACACCGGGGAGCTGTTTTTT.

This CDR3 is CASSQAGGGEKLFF. DNA for the CDR3: TGTGCCAGCAGCCAAGCGGGGGGAGGTGAAAAACTGTTTTTT. The chain has TRBV3-1 and TRBJ1-4; possible D gene TRBD1, 5 bases. Germline V lookup: CDR1 LGHDT, CDR2 YNNKEL (reference sequence). The CDR3 sequence is 14 residues long. V was clipped by 1 base and J by 7 bases, with 10 bases between them. Complete variable domain (other parts from reference TRBV3-1 and TRBJ1-4): DTAVSQTPKYLVTQMGNDKSIKCEQNLGHDTMYWYKQDSKKFLKIMFSYNNKELIINETVPNRFSPKSPDKAHLNLHINSLELGDSAVYFCASSQAGGGEKLFFGSGTQLSVL.

This clonotype was observed a few times. The CDR3 sequence: CASSLTAGGNTIYF. The CDR3 DNA sequence: TGTGCCAGCAGCTTAACGGCAGGGGGAAACACCATATATTTT. V gene TRBV7-3 combines with J gene TRBJ1-3, with D possibly TRBD1 on 5 matching bases. This CDR3 has 14 amino acids. The germline V gene encodes CDR1 SGHTA and CDR2 FQGTGA. Trimming left V 0 bases short and J 4 bases short, with 7 bases between.

The V call is TRBV29-1, the J call TRBJ2-5; tentative D call: TRBD1 (5 bases). The ends were cut back, 3 bases at V and 7 bases at J, with 18 bases in the middle. The CDR3 is made up of 14 amino acids. Germline assignment: CDR1 SQVTM and CDR2 ANQGSEA. The CDR3 region has the DNA TGCAGCGTTGAGGGGCCTTACTTGGTTGGGACCCAGTACTTC. This sequence encodes CSVEGPYLVGTQYF.

This chain uses TRBV7-2 with TRBJ2-7, with D possibly being TRBD2 (7 bases). V gave up 2 bases and J gave up 6 bases, with 23 bases separating them. The CDR3 runs 17 residues. CDR1 is SGHTA and CDR2 is FQGNSA in the germline V gene. CDR3 amino acids: CASSLRGQAGSSGEQYF. Written as DNA, the CDR3 is TGTGCCAGCAGCTTAAGGGGACAAGCGGGATCCTCCGGCGAGCAGTACTTC.

The V call is TRBV24-1, the J call TRBJ2-5; D is undetermined. Trimming took 0 bases from V and 11 from J, leaving 6 bases between them. This CDR3 comprises 11 residues. Germline V gene lookup returns CDR1 KGHDR and CDR2 SFDVKD. The CDR3, as DNA: TGTGCCACCAGTGATTTGGTATCGCAGTACTTC. It specifies CATSDLVSQYF.